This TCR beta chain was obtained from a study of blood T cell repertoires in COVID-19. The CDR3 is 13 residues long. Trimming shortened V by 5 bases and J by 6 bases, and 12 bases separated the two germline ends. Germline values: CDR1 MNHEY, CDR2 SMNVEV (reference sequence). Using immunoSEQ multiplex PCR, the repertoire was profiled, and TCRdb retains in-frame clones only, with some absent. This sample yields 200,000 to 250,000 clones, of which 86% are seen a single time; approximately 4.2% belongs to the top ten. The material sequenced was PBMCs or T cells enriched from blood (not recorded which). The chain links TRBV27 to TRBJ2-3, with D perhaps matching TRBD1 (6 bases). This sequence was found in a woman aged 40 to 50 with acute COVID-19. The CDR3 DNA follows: TGTGCCAGCAGTACCCGGGACACTGATACGCAGTATTTT. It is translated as CASSTRDTDTQYF.